Following are 15 T cell receptor beta chains from one sample sequenced in a study of OX40 agonist ivuxolimab in advanced cancers. The protocol was immunoSEQ multiplex PCR, while the TCRdb copy is restricted to in-frame clones and leaves out a portion. The repertoire holds about 60,000 clones, around four fifths seen once, with 2% to 3% in the top ten. The specimen comprised CD4+ or CD8+ T cells sorted from blood, sampled in a trial of the OX40 agonist ivuxolimab. The receptor set was obtained from an adult with an advanced solid tumor such as melanoma, head and neck, liver or kidney cancer.

The V gene is TRBV5-6, the J gene TRBJ2-7, with D possibly matching TRBD1 (5 bases). This CDR3 comprises 14 residues. Germline CDR1 is SGHDT and CDR2 is YYEEEE. Trimming pared 4 bases from V and 2 bases from J, leaving 13 bases between. The CDR3 DNA follows: TGTGCCAGCAGCCGAGACCTGGACACCTACGAGCAGTACTTC. Protein sequence: CASSRDLDTYEQYF.

This sequence joins TRBV5-1 and TRBJ2-3; 8 bases fit TRBD1. This CDR3 has 15 amino acids. The J segment lost 3 bases and the V segment lost 3 bases, leaving 6 bases of the junction unmatched. Germline V gene lookup returns CDR1 SGHRS and CDR2 YFSETQ. This CDR3 reads CASSSDRVRTDTQYF. CDR3 bases: TGCGCCAGCAGCTCGGACAGGGTCCGGACAGATACGCAGTATTTT. The full variable domain, completed using reference TRBV5-1 and TRBJ2-3, is KAGVTQTPRYLIKTRGQQVTLSCSPISGHRSVSWYQQTPGQGLQFLFEYFSETQRNKGNFPGRFSGRQFSNSRSEMNVSTLELGDSALYLCASSSDRVRTDTQYFGPGTRLTVL.

The rearrangement links TRBV5-1 to TRBJ1-1; TRBD1 aligns across 9 bases. This CDR3 region has 15 residues. Germline V gives CDR1 SGHRS, CDR2 YFSETQ. After removal of 0 bases from V and 5 bases from J, the junction contained 5 bases not matched to a gene. The CDR3 loop is CASSLGWDRVTEAFF. CDR3 DNA: TGCGCCAGCAGCTTGGGGTGGGACAGGGTAACTGAAGCTTTCTTT.

A single count supports this clone. The rearrangement uses TRBV4-1 and TRBJ1-1, with D hard to call. Germline V lookup: CDR1 MGHRA, CDR2 YSYEKL. The CDR3 loop spans 20 amino acids. The V end was cut by 2 bases, the J end by 0 bases, with 25 bases between. The CDR3 nucleotides are TGCGCCAGCAGCCAACCCATGGGGATGGCCCGCCCCGGAATGAACACTGAAGCTTTCTTT. It translates to CASSQPMGMARPGMNTEAFF.

The rearrangement links TRBV6-1 to TRBJ2-7, with a weak D call TRBD2 (5 bases). The CDR3 is made up of 13 amino acids. Trimming stripped 7 bases from V and 5 bases from J, with 15 bases between. Germline-derived CDR1 and CDR2 are MNHNS and SASEGT. CDR3 sequence: CASTRRGRDEQYF. CDR3 bases: TGTGCCAGCACCCGCCGAGGGCGCGACGAGCAGTACTTC.

V and J are TRBV25-1 and TRBJ1-6; D may be TRBD1 (6 bases). Trimming shortened V by 5 bases and J by 7 bases, and 12 bases separated the two germline ends. Germline loops: CDR1 MGHDK, CDR2 SYGVNS. The CDR3 totals 14 residues. CDR3 amino acids: CASSFKQGNSPLHF. The CDR3 DNA reads as TGTGCCAGCAGTTTCAAACAGGGAAATTCACCCCTCCACTTT.

For the CDR3, the DNA is TGTGCCAGCAGTTTATTAGCGTTTTCTAGCACAGATACGCAGTATTTT. Translating it yields CASSLLAFSSTDTQYF. The V and J genes are TRBV28 and TRBJ2-3; D is possibly TRBD2 (5 bases). V lost 1 base to trimming and J lost 0 bases, with 11 bases between them. The CDR3 loop spans 16 amino acids. The germline gives CDR1 MDHEN, CDR2 SYDVKM. Drawing the rest from reference TRBV28 and TRBJ2-3, the complete variable domain is DVKVTQSSRYLVKRTGEKVFLECVQDMDHENMFWYRQDPGLGLRLIYFSYDVKMKEKGDIPEGYSVSREKKERFSLILESASTNQTSMYLCASSLLAFSSTDTQYFGPGTRLTVL.

This clone was recorded only once. The chain joins TRBV5-1 to TRBJ2-5; 9 bases are shared with TRBD1. The CDR3 is made up of 15 amino acids. V was pared by 4 bases and J by 11 bases, with 15 bases of the junction left unmatched. Germline V gene lookup returns CDR1 SGHRS and CDR2 YFSETQ. CDR3 in amino acids: CASSKPGQGAGEQYF. CDR3 nucleotides: TGCGCCAGCAGCAAACCGGGACAGGGTGCGGGGGAGCAGTACTTC.

The chain links TRBV5-1 to TRBJ2-3, with 10 bases that match TRBD1. Looked up from germline, CDR1 is SGHRS and CDR2 is YFSETQ. V gave up 7 bases and J gave up 1 base; unmatched junction bases: 9. CDR3 length: 16 amino acids. The CDR3 DNA sequence: TGCGCCAGCGAAGACACCGGGACAGGGGGCACAGATACGCAGTATTTT. Its protein product is CASEDTGTGGTDTQYF.

The gene calls are TRBV6-1 and TRBJ2-7; D possibly uses TRBD1 or TRBD2 (6 bases each). V lost 6 bases, J lost 3 bases, and 15 bases lay in between. Looked up from germline, CDR1 is MNHNS and CDR2 is SASEGT. This CDR3 spans 14 amino acids. The CDR3 region is CASRGGRGIYEQYF. For the CDR3, the DNA is TGTGCCAGCAGGGGAGGAAGGGGGATCTACGAGCAGTACTTC.

The chain carries TRBV11-2 and TRBJ1-3; D unclear. This CDR3 contains 17 residues. CDR1 and CDR2 from the germline V gene are SGHAT and FQNNGV. Trimming took 2 bases from V and 0 from J, leaving 14 bases between them. CDR3 DNA: TGTGCCAGCAGCTTATTCGACACTATCAGCTCTGGAAACACCATATATTTT. Encoded protein: CASSLFDTISSGNTIYF.

V gene TRBV5-1 combines with J gene TRBJ2-5; TRBD2 matches 9 bases. V shed 1 base, J shed 4 bases, and the junction held 8 bases outside the gene matches. The germline V gene encodes CDR1 SGHRS and CDR2 YFSETQ. The CDR3 has 16 amino acids. CDR3 loop: CASSLSGGRAAETQYF. The CDR3 coding sequence is TGCGCCAGCAGCTTGTCCGGCGGGAGGGCCGCAGAGACCCAGTACTTC. Full variable domain (missing parts from reference TRBV5-1 and TRBJ2-5): KAGVTQTPRYLIKTRGQQVTLSCSPISGHRSVSWYQQTPGQGLQFLFEYFSETQRNKGNFPGRFSGRQFSNSRSEMNVSTLELGDSALYLCASSLSGGRAAETQYFGPGTRLLVL.

This clone was seen only once. J is TRBJ2-7 and V is TRBV19; TRBD2 matches at 12 bases. V lost 5 bases, J lost 2 bases, and 1 base stayed unmatched. The CDR3 is made up of 14 amino acids. CDR1 is LNHDA and CDR2 is SQIVND in the germline V gene (reference sequence). DNA for the CDR3: TGTGCCAGTAGTTGGACTAGCGGGACCTACGAGCAGTACTTC. Its protein is CASSWTSGTYEQYF.

This rearrangement joins TRBV11-2 to TRBJ1-1; no firm D call. The germline CDR1 and CDR2 sequences are SGHAT and FQNNGV. Trimming took off 1 base at V and 6 bases at J, with 9 bases between the two ends. The CDR3 is 13 residues long. The CDR3 DNA reads as TGTGCCAGCAGCTTAGGGAGGGCCGCTGAAGCTTTCTTT. It encodes CASSLGRAAEAFF. Filled out from reference TRBV11-2 and TRBJ1-1, the complete variable domain reads EAGVAQSPRYKIIEKRQSVAFWCNPISGHATLYWYQQILGQGPKLLIQFQNNGVVDDSQLPKDRFSAERLKGVDSTLKIQPAKLEDSAVYLCASSLGRAAEAFFGQGTRLTVV.

To note about this clone: At one boundary the junction diverges from the germline segment, which might be a read error. The V and J genes are TRBV28 and TRBJ2-7; 10 bases map to TRBD1. The length of the CDR3 is 12 residues. CDR1 is MDHEN, CDR2 SYDVKM, per germline. As DNA, the CDR3 is TGTGCCAGCAGTTTAACACGGGACAGGGGCTCCTTC. Translated: CASSLTRDRGSF.